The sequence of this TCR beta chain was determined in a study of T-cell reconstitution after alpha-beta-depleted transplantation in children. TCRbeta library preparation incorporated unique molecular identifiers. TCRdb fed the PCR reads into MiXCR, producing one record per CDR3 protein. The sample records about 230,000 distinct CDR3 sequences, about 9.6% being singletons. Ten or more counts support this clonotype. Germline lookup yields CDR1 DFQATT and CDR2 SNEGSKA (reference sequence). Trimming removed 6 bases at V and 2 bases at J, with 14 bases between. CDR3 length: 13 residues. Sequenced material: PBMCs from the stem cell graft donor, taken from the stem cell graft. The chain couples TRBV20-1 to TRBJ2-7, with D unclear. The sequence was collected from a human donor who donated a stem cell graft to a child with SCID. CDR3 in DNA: TGCAGTGCGGCTTTCGGGTTTCCCTACGAGCAGTACTTC. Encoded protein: CSAAFGFPYEQYF.